This T cell receptor (beta chain) is from a study of CD8 T cells in ankylosing spondylitis. Whole-study findings and limits: Fewer than ten highly homologous variants made up a TCR beta motif that seemed to typify ankylosing spondylitis blood. CD8+ cells made up the disease-linked clones, which were relatively rare in peripheral blood. Reportedly, matched ankylosing spondylitis synovial fluid was significantly enriched for disease-linked clones.

For this clonotype: What it recognizes is unknown.

Quantitative 5'-RACE with molecular barcodes generated TCR beta libraries. Via MiXCR, TCRdb re-called the 5' RACE reads, giving one row per CDR3 protein. The sample contains 200,000 to 300,000 distinct CDR3 sequences, about 11% of which appear only once. V shed 3 bases, J shed 4 bases, and the junction held 2 bases outside the gene matches. The CDR3 covers 17 residues. CDR1 and CDR2 from the germline V gene are LGHDT and YNNKEL (reference sequence). The source of this sequence is a male donor with ankylosing spondylitis or in good health (not recorded which). Sequencing was performed on blood, either unsorted or a sorted T cell fraction (not recorded which). The V and J genes are TRBV3-1 and TRBJ2-2, with 16 bases aligning to TRBD2. The CDR3 loop reads CASSQGTSGRATGELFF. CDR3 nucleotides: TGTGCCAGCAGCCAGGGGACTAGCGGGAGGGCCACCGGGGAGCTGTTTTTT.